Each of the 17 T cell receptor beta chains below was sequenced from the same sample in a study of blood T cell repertoires in COVID-19. Clones were sequenced by immunoSEQ multiplex PCR, and TCRdb holds only the in-frame ones, with some missing. Among approximately 280,000 clones, roughly 86% were seen once, and the ten largest hold 1.9%. The specimen sequenced was PBMCs or T cells enriched from blood (not recorded which). These receptors originate from a woman in her sixties or seventies who had recovered from COVID-19.

This sequence joins TRBV10-1 and TRBJ1-2; 9 bases fit TRBD1. The CDR3 spans 13 residues. CDR1 is WNHNN, CDR2 SYGVQD, per germline (reference sequence). Trimming cost V 8 bases and J 4 bases; bases outside gene matches: 5. The DNA of the CDR3 is TGCGCCAGCTCGACAGGGGGGTCCTATGGCTACACCTTC. This gives the protein CASSTGGSYGYTF.

The J gene is TRBJ1-5, the V gene TRBV18, with D possibly matching TRBD1 (5 bases). V lost 5 bases, J lost 0 bases, and 14 bases lay in between. CDR1 and CDR2 from the germline V gene are KGHSH and LQKENI. This CDR3 spans 16 amino acids. Written as DNA, the CDR3 is TGTGCCAGCTCAACTGACAGAACCCATAGCAATCAGCCCCAGCATTTT. Its translation: CASSTDRTHSNQPQHF.

The chain carries TRBV24-1 and TRBJ2-1; TRBD2 matches at 7 bases. This CDR3 has 16 amino acids. Trimming took 4 bases from V and 0 from J; bases not matched to a gene: 5. CDR1 and CDR2 from the germline V gene are KGHDR and SFDVKD. Written as DNA, the CDR3 is TGTGCCACCAGTGACCCCCCGGGGGGCTCCTACAATGAGCAGTTCTTC. This translates into CATSDPPGGSYNEQFF.

The rearrangement links TRBV20-1 to TRBJ2-2; tentatively, D is TRBD1 (6 bases). The CDR3 consists of 14 residues. Trimming took 3 bases from V and 0 from J, leaving 8 bases between them. CDR1 and CDR2 from the germline V gene are DFQATT and SNEGSKA (reference sequence). CDR3 sequence reads: CSASRTANTGELFF. The CDR3 DNA sequence: TGCAGTGCTAGTAGGACAGCGAACACCGGGGAGCTGTTTTTT.

The chain is built from TRBV2 and TRBJ2-7; D is unresolved. CDR1 SNHLY and CDR2 FYNNEI come from the germline V gene. This CDR3 is 12 amino acids long. V lost 1 base and J 7 bases, leaving 8 bases between the germline ends. This CDR3 is CASSEDGEEQYF. The CDR3 DNA follows: TGTGCCAGCAGTGAAGACGGAGAGGAGCAGTACTTC. Supplemented by reference TRBV2 and TRBJ2-7, the full variable domain reads EPEVTQTPSHQVTQMGQEVILRCVPISNHLYFYWYRQILGQKVEFLVSFYNNEISEKSEIFDDQFSVERPDGSNFTLKIRSTKLEDSAMYFCASSEDGEEQYFGPGTRLTVT.

The chain uses TRBV15 and TRBJ1-3; D gene unclear. V was pared by 0 bases and J by 2 bases, with 11 bases between. Germline V gene data show CDR1 as LNHNV and CDR2 as YYDKDF (reference sequence). The CDR3 consists of 16 residues. CDR3 region: CATSRDMLSAGNTIYF. The DNA of the CDR3 is TGTGCCACCAGCAGAGATATGTTGTCCGCTGGAAACACCATATATTTT.

The CDR3 loop is CSVTGTASYNEQFF. In DNA form, the CDR3 reads TGCAGCGTTACCGGGACAGCTTCTTACAATGAGCAGTTCTTC. The rearrangement uses TRBV29-1 and TRBJ2-1, with 7 bases lining up with TRBD1. Looked up from germline, CDR1 is SQVTM and CDR2 is ANQGSEA. The CDR3 is 14 residues long. Trimming took 5 bases from V and 4 from J; bases not matched to a gene: 8.

The genes are TRBV24-1 and TRBJ1-1; TRBD1 aligns across 9 bases. After removal of 4 bases from V and 1 base from J, the junction contained 3 bases not matched to a gene. This CDR3 has 15 residues. Germline V gene lookup returns CDR1 KGHDR and CDR2 SFDVKD. The CDR3: CATSESGQGNTEAFF. CDR3 nucleotides: TGTGCCACCAGTGAGTCGGGACAGGGGAACACTGAAGCTTTCTTT.

The V and J genes are TRBV3-1 (or the pseudogene TRBV3-2) and TRBJ1-1, with D uncertain. The V gene lost 1 base and the J gene lost 11 bases, with 11 bases spanning the gap. Germline V lookup: CDR1 LGHDT, CDR2 YNNKEL (reference sequence). The CDR3 length is 12 residues. The CDR3 DNA reads TGTGCCAGCAGCCAAGGGACCGCGGGGGCTTTCTTT. It specifies CASSQGTAGAFF.

This clone was picked up many times. The chain has TRBV21-1 and TRBJ2-3; TRBD2 reflects the table's D call only, with no check against the DNA. TRBV21-1 is classified as a pseudogene. The CDR3 extends over 15 amino acids. For the CDR3, the DNA is TGTGCCAGCAGCCAGGACTGTCGGGGGAGAGATACGCAGTATTTT. Amino acids: CASSQDCRGRDTQYF.

As concerns this clone: The identical CDR3 is also encoded by other nucleotide sequences in the sample. The chain combines TRBV5-1 with TRBJ2-1; no clear D. Germline lookup yields CDR1 SGHRS and CDR2 YFSETQ. Trimming cost V 4 bases and J 7 bases, with 6 bases left between them. The CDR3 consists of 11 residues. CDR3 sequence (DNA): TGCGCCAGCAGCCAAAATAATGAGCAGTTCTTC. Protein product: CASSQNNEQFF. The full variable domain, its missing parts supplied by reference TRBV5-1 and TRBJ2-1, is KAGVTQTPRYLIKTRGQQVTLSCSPISGHRSVSWYQQTPGQGLQFLFEYFSETQRNKGNFPGRFSGRQFSNSRSEMNVSTLELGDSALYLCASSQNNEQFFGPGTRLTVL.

This chain joins TRBV2 and TRBJ1-4, with D tentatively TRBD1 (6 bases). The CDR3 extends over 15 amino acids. Deletions cut 10 bases from V and 6 bases from J, with 21 bases between. Looked up from germline, CDR1 is SNHLY and CDR2 is FYNNEI. This CDR3 is CAISQQGWVDEKLFF. The CDR3 DNA follows: TGTGCCATTTCGCAACAGGGTTGGGTTGATGAAAAACTGTTTTTT.

The chain couples TRBV7-9 to TRBJ2-6; TRBD1 agrees at 7 bases. From germline, CDR1 is SEHNR and CDR2 FQNEAQ (reference sequence). This CDR3 contains 15 residues. V trimming: 5 bases; J trimming: 4 bases; junction bases outside the gene matches: 5. CDR3 DNA: TGTGCCAGCAGCGACAGGGTAAGAGGGGCCAACGTCCTGACTTTC. Translating it yields CASSDRVRGANVLTF.

The chain is built from TRBV7-9 and TRBJ2-5; 7 bases map to TRBD1. Germline assignment: CDR1 SEHNR and CDR2 FQNEAQ (reference sequence). With V trimmed by 3 bases and J by 7 bases, 8 bases remained unmatched. The CDR3 length is 14 residues. The chain's CDR3 is CASSFTGAAGTQYF. CDR3 nucleotides: TGTGCCAGCAGCTTTACAGGGGCGGCCGGGACCCAGTACTTC.

V and J are TRBV19 and TRBJ2-7; tentatively, D is TRBD2 (5 bases). Germline-derived CDR1 and CDR2 are LNHDA and SQIVND (reference sequence). The CDR3 consists of 15 residues. V lost 0 bases to trimming and J lost 6 bases, with 15 bases between them. DNA for the CDR3: TGTGCCAGTAGTATAGATCGTGTGGGGAGTTCCGAGCAGTACTTC. Translation gives CASSIDRVGSSEQYF.

This clone showed up just a few times. The V call is TRBV7-9, the J call TRBJ1-6; 7 nucleotides match TRBD1. The germline V gene has CDR1 SEHNR and CDR2 FQNEAQ (reference sequence). After removal of 3 bases from V and 11 bases from J, the junction contained 7 bases not matched to a gene. The CDR3 covers 14 residues. The CDR3 sequence: CASSLDRLSTPLHF. In DNA, the CDR3 is TGTGCCAGCAGCTTGGACAGGCTGAGTACACCCCTCCACTTT. The whole variable domain, remainder taken from reference TRBV7-9 and TRBJ1-6, is DTGVSQNPRHKITKRGQNVTFRCDPISEHNRLYWYRQTLGQGPEFLTYFQNEAQLEKSRLLSDRFSAERPKGSFSTLEIQRTEQGDSAMYLCASSLDRLSTPLHFGNGTRLTVT.

The chain has TRBV28 and TRBJ1-1; D is possibly TRBD1 (5 bases). This CDR3 is 15 amino acids long. Between the trimmed V and J ends, which lost 4 bases and 6 bases, there was a span of 18 bases. Looked up from germline, CDR1 is MDHEN and CDR2 is SYDVKM. The CDR3 sequence: CASSSTAGDKPEAFF. The CDR3 DNA sequence: TGTGCCAGCAGTTCCACAGCGGGGGATAAGCCTGAAGCTTTCTTT.